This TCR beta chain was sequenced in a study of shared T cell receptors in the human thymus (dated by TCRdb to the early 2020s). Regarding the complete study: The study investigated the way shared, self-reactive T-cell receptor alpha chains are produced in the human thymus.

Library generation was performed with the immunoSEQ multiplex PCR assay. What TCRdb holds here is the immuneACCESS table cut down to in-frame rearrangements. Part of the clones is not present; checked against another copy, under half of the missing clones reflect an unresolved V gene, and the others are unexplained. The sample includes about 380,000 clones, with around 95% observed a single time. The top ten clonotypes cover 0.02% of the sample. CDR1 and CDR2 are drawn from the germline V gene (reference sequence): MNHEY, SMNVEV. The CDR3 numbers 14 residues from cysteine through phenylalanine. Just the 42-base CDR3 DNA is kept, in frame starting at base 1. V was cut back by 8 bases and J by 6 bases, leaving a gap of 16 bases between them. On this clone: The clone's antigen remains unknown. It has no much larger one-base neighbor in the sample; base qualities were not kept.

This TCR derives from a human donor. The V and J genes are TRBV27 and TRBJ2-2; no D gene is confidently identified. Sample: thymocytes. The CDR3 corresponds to CASLPKGLSGELFF. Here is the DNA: TGTGCCAGCCTCCCGAAGGGTTTGTCCGGGGAGCTGTTTTTT.